This T cell receptor (beta chain) was identified during a study of blood T cell repertoires in COVID-19 (dated by TCRdb to the early 2020s). Background for the entire study: The collaborator samples originated in the United States, Italy and Spain and spanned the acute and convalescent phases of COVID-19. The repertoires were released in a freely available public database intended as a resource for research on the immune response to SARS-CoV-2. A de-identified subject ID, COVID-19 status, age in years and sex were almost always included in the sample metadata. Where available, HLA class I and class II types were obtained from metadata supplied by the sample provider rather than from assay-based typing. The dataset comprised deeply sampled blood TCRbeta repertoires from subjects exposed to, actively infected with, or recovered from COVID-19. Samples came from the ongoing ImmuneRACE study (first 160 participants) plus 1,254 subjects from 6 global collaborators. The material from the prospective study consisted of cDNA or gDNA derived from T cells, B-cell-depleted T cells, or PBMCs. Broader findings and caveats from the paper: The amount of clinical and demographic metadata varied by source and participant and was provided uncurated.

TCRbeta CDR3 regions were amplified from genomic DNA using the immunoSEQ Assay, a bias-controlled multiplex PCR. As for how the authors treated the data: The number of nucleated cells in each sample was estimated by amplification of reference gene primers within the assay. To quantify the absolute abundance of each unique TCRbeta CDR3 rearrangement, sequence reads were collapsed and filtered. For each sample, productive Simpson clonality was calculated as the square root of Simpson's diversity index across productive rearrangements. What TCRdb holds here is the immuneACCESS table cut down to in-frame rearrangements. Part of the clones is not present; checked against another copy, under half of the missing clones reflect an unresolved V gene, and the others are unexplained. The DNA gave D and trimming, while V, J and clone size come from that table. The sample has a few hundred thousand clones on record, around nine tenths of them singletons. The top ten clones comprise approximately 5% of the sample.

This clone appeared a few times. Its antigen is still unknown. Per-nucleotide qualities are absent, and no much larger clonotype sits a single base away. This sample includes further DNA sequences coding for the same CDR3. Participants in the prospective study were aged roughly 18 to 90 years, lived in 20 to 25 United States geographic areas, and enrolled through a virtual design. Cohort assignment in the prospective study relied on participant-reported clinical history from a screening survey and a study questionnaire. ImmuneRACE Cohort 3 recovered participants were defined by two consecutive negative NP/OP PCR tests, healthcare professional clearance, or symptom resolution. In the prospective study, mobile phlebotomists collected whole blood, serum and a nasopharyngeal or oropharyngeal swab from each participant. Participants in the prospective study had the option to provide additional blood draws and questionnaires over a roughly 2-month period. Before DNA extraction, prospective study blood samples were shipped either frozen or at room temperature.

V gives up 3 bases and J gives up 1 base, and the segment between their germline ends measures 9 bases. The CDR3 runs 14 amino acids, cysteine and phenylalanine included. Only CDR3 DNA is held: 42 bases, read in frame from base 1. The germline V gene (reference sequence) specifies LNHDA as CDR1 and SQIVND as CDR2. The chain employs TRBV19 and TRBJ1-1, with a weak D call of TRBD1 (6 bases match). The sequenced material came from PBMCs or T cells enriched from blood (not recorded which). This clonotype was obtained from a woman aged 25 to 39 who had recovered from COVID-19. CDR3 region: CASSMQGGNTEAFF. The nucleotide sequence is TGTGCCAGTAGTATGCAAGGGGGGAACACTGAAGCTTTCTTT.